This TCR beta chain was identified in a study of blood T cells in healthy people across ages. Per germline, CDR1 SGHNT and CDR2 YENEEA. Trimming removed 4 bases from V and 6 bases from J, with 13 bases in between. The CDR3 length is 14 residues. A sample-barcoded 5' primer and a J-beta primer mix were used in a second PCR of about 6 to 11 cycles. One entry per CDR3 protein, called by TCRdb with MiXCR from the 5' RACE reads. The profile shows 790,000 or so distinct CDR3 sequences, about 56% of them singletons. This receptor was obtained from a man aged 35-49 years in good health. The rearrangement links TRBV11-3 to TRBJ2-1, with D possibly TRBD1 on 6 matching bases. Sequencing input: blood. The CDR3 loop is CASSSQNRANEQFF. Written as DNA, the CDR3 is TGTGCCAGCAGCTCACAAAACAGGGCCAATGAGCAGTTCTTC.